The present TCR beta chain was sequenced within a study of cytomegalovirus exposure and HLA in healthy donors. Study information: An early data release held some 85 million unique TCRs from HLA-typed donors.

The PCR used 60 Vbeta and 13 Jbeta primers. Assay: immunoSEQ multiplex PCR; the TCRdb copy retains only in-frame clones and omits some. The data hold 58,000 or so clones, with over 60% observed a single time. This CDR3 has 17 amino acids. General study points: Later examination showed HLA-associated TCR beta chains had greater clonal expansion than equally common others. Rates of TCR association differed by HLA locus in a later analysis, with DRB1 highest and HLA-C lowest. In a later analysis, V- and J-gene trimming of beta chains associated with a DCLRE1C missense variant, replicated independently.

About this clone itself: Its antigen is unknown.

This receptor was taken from a middle-aged man in good health and CMV-seropositive. The specimen was PBMCs. J is TRBJ2-7 and V is TRBV21-1; TRBD1 is taken as the D call from the table, unchecked against the DNA. TRBV21-1 constitutes a pseudogene. CDR3: CASSMYRGQARGYEQYF. The DNA of the CDR3 is TGTGCCAGCAGCATGTACCGAGGACAGGCGCGGGGCTACGAGCAGTACTTC.